The clone carrying this T cell receptor beta chain was seen only a few times. Its antigen is currently unknown. The data were obtained in a study of identical twins. All donors were healthy Caucasians. It was template switching that added a universal primer site, and there were unique molecular identifiers on the cDNA. Each CDR3 protein gets one entry after TCRdb re-called the 5' RACE reads with MiXCR. The sample yields approximately 1.8 million distinct CDR3 sequences, about 32% seen once. Overall study results and limits: Invariant MAIT and iNKT cells are populations that could partly confound zero-insertion analyses.

The V and J ends lost 2 bases and 2 bases, in that order; junction bases with no gene match: 3. The CDR3 covers 15 residues. Germline CDR1 reads ENHRY; CDR2 reads SYGVKD. The chain joins TRBV10-3 to TRBJ2-7; 10 bases agree with TRBD2. The sequence derives from a newborn girl in good health. Specimen: cord blood. Written as DNA, the CDR3 is TGTGCCATCAGTGAGAGGACTAGCGGAACCTACGAGCAGTACTTC. Translation gives CAISERTSGTYEQYF.